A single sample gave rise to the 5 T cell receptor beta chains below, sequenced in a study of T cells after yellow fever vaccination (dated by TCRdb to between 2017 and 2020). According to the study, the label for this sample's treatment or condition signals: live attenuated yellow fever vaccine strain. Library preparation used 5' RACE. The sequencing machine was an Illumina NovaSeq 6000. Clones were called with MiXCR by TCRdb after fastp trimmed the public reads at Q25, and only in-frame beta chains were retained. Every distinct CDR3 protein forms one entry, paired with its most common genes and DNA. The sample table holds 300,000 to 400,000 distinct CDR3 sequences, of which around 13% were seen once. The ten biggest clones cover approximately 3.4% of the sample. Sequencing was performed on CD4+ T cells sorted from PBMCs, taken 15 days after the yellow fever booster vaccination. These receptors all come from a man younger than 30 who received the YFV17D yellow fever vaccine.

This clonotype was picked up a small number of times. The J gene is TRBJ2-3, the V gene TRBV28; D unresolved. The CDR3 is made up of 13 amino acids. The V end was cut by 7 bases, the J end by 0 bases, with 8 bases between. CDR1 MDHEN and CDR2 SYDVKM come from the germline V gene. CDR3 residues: CASNAGSTDTQYF. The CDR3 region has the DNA TGTGCCAGCAACGCCGGAAGCACAGATACGCAGTATTTT.

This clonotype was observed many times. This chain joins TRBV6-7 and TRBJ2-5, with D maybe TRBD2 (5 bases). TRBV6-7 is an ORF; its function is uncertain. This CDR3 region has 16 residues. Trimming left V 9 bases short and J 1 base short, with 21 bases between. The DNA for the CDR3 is TGTGCCAGGCCCGTTGGAGGTCGATCGACCCAAGAGACCCAGTACTTC. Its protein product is CARPVGGRSTQETQYF.

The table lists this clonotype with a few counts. The chain's CDR3 is CSYGAGATGDTQYF. CDR3 nucleotide sequence: TGCAGCTATGGAGCGGGGGCCACGGGAGATACGCAGTATTTT. V is TRBV20-1 and J is TRBJ2-3; 8 positions match TRBD2. Germline assignment: CDR1 DFQATT and CDR2 SNEGSKA (reference sequence). The CDR3 totals 14 residues.

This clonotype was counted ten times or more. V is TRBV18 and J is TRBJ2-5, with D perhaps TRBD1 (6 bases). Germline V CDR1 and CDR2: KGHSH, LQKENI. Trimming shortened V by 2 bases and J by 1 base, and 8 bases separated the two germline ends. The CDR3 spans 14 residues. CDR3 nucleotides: TGTGCCAGCTCACCAAGACAGGTCCAAGAGACCCAGTACTTC. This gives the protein CASSPRQVQETQYF.

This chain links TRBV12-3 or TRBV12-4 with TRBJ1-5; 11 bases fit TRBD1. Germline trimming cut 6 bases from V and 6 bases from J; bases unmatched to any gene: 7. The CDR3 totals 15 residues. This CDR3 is CASSWDRGSIQPQHF. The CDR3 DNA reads TGTGCCAGCAGCTGGGACAGGGGGAGTATTCAGCCCCAGCATTTT.